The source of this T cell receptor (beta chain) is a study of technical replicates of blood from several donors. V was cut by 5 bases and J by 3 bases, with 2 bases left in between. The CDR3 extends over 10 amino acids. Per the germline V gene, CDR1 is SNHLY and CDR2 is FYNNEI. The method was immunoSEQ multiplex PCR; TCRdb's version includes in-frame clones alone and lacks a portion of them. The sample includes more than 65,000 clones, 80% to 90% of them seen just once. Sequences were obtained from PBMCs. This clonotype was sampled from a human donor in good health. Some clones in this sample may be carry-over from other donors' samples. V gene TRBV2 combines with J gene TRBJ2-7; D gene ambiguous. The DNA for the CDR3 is TGTGCCAGCAGTTACTACGAGCAGTACTTC. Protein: CASSYYEQYF.